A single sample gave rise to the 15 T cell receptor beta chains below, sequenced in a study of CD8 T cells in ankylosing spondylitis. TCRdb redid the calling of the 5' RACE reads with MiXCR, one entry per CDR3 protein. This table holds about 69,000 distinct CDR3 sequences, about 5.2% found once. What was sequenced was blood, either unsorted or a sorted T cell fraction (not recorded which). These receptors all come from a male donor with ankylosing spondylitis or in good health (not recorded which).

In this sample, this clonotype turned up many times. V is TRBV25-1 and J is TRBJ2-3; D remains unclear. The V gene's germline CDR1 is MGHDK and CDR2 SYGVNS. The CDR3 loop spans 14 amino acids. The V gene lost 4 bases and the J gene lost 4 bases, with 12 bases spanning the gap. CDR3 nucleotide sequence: TGTGCCAGCAGTGCCGCCTCGGCTCCAGATACGCAGTATTTT. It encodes CASSAASAPDTQYF. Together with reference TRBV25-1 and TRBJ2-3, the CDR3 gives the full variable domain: EADIYQTPRYLVIGTGKKITLECSQTMGHDKMYWYQQDPGMELHLIHYSYGVNSTEKGDLSSESTVSRIRTEHFPLTLESARPSHTSQYLCASSAASAPDTQYFGPGTRLTVL.

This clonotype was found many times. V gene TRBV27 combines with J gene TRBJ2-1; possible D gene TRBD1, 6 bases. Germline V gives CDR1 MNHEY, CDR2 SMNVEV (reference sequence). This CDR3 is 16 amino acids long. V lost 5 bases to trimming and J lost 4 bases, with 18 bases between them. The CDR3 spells CASSQQTAGDYNEQFF. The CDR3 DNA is TGTGCCAGCAGTCAGCAAACGGCAGGGGATTACAATGAGCAGTTCTTC.

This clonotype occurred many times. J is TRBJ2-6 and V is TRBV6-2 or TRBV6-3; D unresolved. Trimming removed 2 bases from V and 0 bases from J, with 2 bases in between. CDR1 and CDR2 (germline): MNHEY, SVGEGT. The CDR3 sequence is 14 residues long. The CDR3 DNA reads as TGTGCCAGCAGTTACAACTCTGGGGCCAACGTCCTGACTTTC. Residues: CASSYNSGANVLTF.

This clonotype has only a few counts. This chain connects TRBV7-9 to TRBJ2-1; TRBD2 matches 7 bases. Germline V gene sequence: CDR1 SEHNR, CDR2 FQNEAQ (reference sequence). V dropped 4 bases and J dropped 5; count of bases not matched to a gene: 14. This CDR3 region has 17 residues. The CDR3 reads CASSSLGRGRANNEQFF. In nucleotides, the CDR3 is TGTGCCAGCAGCTCCCTTGGACGGGGGAGGGCTAACAATGAGCAGTTCTTC.

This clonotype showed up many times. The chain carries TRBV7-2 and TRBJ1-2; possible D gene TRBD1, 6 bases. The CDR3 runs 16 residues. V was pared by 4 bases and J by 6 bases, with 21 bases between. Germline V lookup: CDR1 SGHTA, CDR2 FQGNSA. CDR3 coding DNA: TGTGCCAGCAGCTCTTCCCTATCGGGGGGGGCCCATGGCTACACCTTC. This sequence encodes CASSSSLSGGAHGYTF.

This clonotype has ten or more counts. The DNA of the CDR3 is TGCAGCGTGGGGGAGACAGGGAAGGGTTCTAACTATGGCTACACCTTC. The encoded protein is CSVGETGKGSNYGYTF. The V gene is TRBV29-1, the J gene TRBJ1-2, with 7 nucleotides matching TRBD1. CDR1 is SQVTM, CDR2 ANQGSEA, per germline. J was trimmed by 0 bases and V by 6 bases; bases with no gene match: 13. The CDR3 contains 16 residues.

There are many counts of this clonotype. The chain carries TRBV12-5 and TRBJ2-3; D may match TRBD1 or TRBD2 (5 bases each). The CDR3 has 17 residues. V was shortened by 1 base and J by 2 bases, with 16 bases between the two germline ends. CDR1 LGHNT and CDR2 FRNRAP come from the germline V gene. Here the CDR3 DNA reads TGTGCTAGTGGTTTGGGGCCGGGACGAACCACCACAGATACGCAGTATTTT. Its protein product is CASGLGPGRTTTDTQYF.

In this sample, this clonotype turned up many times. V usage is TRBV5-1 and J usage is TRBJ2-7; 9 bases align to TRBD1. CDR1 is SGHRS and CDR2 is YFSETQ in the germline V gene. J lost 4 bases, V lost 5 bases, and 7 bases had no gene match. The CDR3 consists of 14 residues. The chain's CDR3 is CASRPVQGAYEQYF. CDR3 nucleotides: TGCGCCAGCAGACCCGTACAGGGGGCGTACGAGCAGTACTTC.

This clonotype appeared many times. The CDR3 region is CASRTGTGNSPLHF. As DNA, the CDR3 is TGTGCCAGCAGAACCGGGACAGGAAATTCACCCCTCCACTTT. V usage is TRBV12-3 or TRBV12-4 and J usage is TRBJ1-6, with 8 nucleotides matching TRBD1. The CDR3 is made up of 14 amino acids. The ends lost 6 bases at V and 7 bases at J; junction bases unmatched: 5.

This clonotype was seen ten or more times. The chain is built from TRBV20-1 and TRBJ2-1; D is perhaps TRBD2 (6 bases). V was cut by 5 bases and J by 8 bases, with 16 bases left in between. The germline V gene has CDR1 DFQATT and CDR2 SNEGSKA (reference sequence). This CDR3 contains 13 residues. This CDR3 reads CSAGGPYGDEQFF. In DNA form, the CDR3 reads TGCAGTGCTGGAGGGCCCTACGGCGATGAGCAGTTCTTC.

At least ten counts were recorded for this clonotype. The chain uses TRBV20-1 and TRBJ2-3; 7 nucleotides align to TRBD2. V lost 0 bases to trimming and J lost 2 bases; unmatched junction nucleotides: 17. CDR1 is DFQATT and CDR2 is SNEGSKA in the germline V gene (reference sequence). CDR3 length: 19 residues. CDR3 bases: TGCAGTGCTAGAGATCGAGGTCGAGCGGGGTTTCTTGACACAGATACGCAGTATTTT. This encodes CSARDRGRAGFLDTDTQYF.

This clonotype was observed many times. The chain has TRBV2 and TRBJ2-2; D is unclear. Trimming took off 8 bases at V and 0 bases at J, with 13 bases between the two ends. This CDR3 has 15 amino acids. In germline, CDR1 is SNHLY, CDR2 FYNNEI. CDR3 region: CASLSGLSNTGELFF. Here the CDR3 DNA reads TGTGCCAGCCTCTCCGGATTATCGAACACCGGGGAGCTGTTTTTT.

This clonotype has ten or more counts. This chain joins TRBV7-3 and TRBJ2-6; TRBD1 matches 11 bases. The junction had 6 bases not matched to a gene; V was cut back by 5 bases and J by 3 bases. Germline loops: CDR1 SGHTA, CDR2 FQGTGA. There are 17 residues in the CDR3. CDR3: CASSTGTGGGGANVLTF. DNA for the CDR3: TGTGCCAGCAGCACCGGGACAGGGGGTGGTGGGGCCAACGTCCTGACTTTC.

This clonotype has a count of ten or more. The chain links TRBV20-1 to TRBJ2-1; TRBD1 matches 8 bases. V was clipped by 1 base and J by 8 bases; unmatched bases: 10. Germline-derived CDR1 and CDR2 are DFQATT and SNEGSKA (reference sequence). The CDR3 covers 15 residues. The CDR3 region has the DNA TGCAGTGCTAGAGCCTACCGGACAGGGAATGATGAGCAGTTCTTC. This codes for CSARAYRTGNDEQFF.

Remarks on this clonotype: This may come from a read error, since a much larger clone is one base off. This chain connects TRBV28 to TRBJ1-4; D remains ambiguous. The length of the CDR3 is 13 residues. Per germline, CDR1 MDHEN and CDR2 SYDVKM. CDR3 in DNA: TGTGCCAACAGTCTTCGAGTAATCGAAAAACTGTTTTTT. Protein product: CANSLRVIEKLFF.